This T cell receptor beta chain was found in a study of technical replicates of blood from a few donors. Measured with immunoSEQ multiplex PCR; TCRdb has only the in-frame clones, and not every one. The table includes over 60,000 clones, 93% detected once. This clone showed up just once. Sequences were obtained from T cells isolated from PBMCs. This TCR was recovered from a human donor in good health.

The CDR3 region is CASSQVAGDGYTF. The CDR3 coding sequence is TGCGCCAGCAGCCAAGTGGCAGGGGACGGCTACACCTTC. The chain combines TRBV4-1 with TRBJ1-2; TRBD1 might be the D (6 bases). Germline V gene lookup returns CDR1 MGHRA and CDR2 YSYEKL. The CDR3 consists of 13 residues. Trimming took off 1 base at V and 8 bases at J, with 11 bases between the two ends.